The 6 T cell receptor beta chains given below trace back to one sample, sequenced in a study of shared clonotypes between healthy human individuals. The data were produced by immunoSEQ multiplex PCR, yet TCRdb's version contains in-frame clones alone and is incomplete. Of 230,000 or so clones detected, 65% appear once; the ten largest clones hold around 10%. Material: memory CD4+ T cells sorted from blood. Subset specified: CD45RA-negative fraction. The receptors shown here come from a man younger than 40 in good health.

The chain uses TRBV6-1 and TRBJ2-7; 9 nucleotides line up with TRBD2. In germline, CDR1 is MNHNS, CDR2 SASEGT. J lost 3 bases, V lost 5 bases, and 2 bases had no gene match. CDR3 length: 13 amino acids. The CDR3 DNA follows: TGTGCCAGCAGTATAGCGGGAGTCTACGAGCAGTACTTC. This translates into CASSIAGVYEQYF.

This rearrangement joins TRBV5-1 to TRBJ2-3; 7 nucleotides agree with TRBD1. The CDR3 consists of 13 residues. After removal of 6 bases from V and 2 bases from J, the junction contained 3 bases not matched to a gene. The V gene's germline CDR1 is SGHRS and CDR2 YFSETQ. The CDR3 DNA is TGCGCCAGCACGGGACAGACCACAGATACGCAGTATTTT. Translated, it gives CASTGQTTDTQYF.

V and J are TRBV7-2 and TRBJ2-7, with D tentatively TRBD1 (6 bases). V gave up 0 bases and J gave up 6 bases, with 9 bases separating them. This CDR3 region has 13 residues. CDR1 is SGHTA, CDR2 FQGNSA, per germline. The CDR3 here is CASSLAQGFEQYF. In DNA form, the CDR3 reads TGTGCCAGCAGCTTAGCACAGGGTTTCGAGCAGTACTTC. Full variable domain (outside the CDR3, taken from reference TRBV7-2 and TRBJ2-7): GAGVSQSPSNKVTEKGKDVELRCDPISGHTALYWYRQSLGQGLEFLIYFQGNSAPDKSGLPSDRFSAERTGGSVSTLTIQRTQQEDSAVYLCASSLAQGFEQYFGPGTRLTVT.

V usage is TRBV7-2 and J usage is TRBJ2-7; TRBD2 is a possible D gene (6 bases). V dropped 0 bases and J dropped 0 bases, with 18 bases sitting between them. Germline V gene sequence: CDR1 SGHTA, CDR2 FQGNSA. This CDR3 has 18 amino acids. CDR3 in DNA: TGTGCCAGCAGCTTAGCGTGGGGCAGCCCGACTAGCTCCTACGAGCAGTACTTC. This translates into CASSLAWGSPTSSYEQYF.

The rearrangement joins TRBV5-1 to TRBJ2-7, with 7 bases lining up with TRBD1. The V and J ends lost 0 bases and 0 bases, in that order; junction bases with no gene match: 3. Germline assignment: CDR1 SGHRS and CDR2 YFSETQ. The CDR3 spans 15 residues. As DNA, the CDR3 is TGCGCCAGCAGCTTGGGACAGGGTTTCTCCTACGAGCAGTACTTC. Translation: CASSLGQGFSYEQYF. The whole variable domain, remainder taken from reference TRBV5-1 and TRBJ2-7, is KAGVTQTPRYLIKTRGQQVTLSCSPISGHRSVSWYQQTPGQGLQFLFEYFSETQRNKGNFPGRFSGRQFSNSRSEMNVSTLELGDSALYLCASSLGQGFSYEQYFGPGTRLTVT.

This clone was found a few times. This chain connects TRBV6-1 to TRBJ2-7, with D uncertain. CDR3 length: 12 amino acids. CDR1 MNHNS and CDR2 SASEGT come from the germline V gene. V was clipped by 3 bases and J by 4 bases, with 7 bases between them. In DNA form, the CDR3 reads TGTGCCAGCAGTGATTTGGGTTACGAGCAGTACTTC. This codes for CASSDLGYEQYF.